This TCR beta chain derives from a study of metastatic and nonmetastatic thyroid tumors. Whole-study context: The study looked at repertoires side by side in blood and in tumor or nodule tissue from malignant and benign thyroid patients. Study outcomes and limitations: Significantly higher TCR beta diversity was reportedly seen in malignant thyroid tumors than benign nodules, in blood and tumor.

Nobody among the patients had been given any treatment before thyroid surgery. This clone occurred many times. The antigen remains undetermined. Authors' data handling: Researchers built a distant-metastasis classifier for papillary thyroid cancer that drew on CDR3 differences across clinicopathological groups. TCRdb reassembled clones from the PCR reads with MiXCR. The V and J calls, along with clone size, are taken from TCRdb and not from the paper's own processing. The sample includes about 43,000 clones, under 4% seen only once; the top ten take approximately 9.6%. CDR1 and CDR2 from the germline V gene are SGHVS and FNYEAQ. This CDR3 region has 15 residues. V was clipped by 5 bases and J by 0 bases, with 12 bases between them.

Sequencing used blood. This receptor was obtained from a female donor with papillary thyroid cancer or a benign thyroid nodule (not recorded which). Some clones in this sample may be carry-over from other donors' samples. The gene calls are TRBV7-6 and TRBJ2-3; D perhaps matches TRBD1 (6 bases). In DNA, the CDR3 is TGTGCCAGCAGCGACAGGCGCCCCAGCACAGATACGCAGTATTTT. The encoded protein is CASSDRRPSTDTQYF.